This T cell receptor (beta chain) was recovered during a study of regulatory T cells in long-lasting Graves disease (dated by TCRdb to about 2021). Broadly, across the study: Newly diagnosed Graves' disease patients had taken antithyroid drugs for less than 3 months. Patients with persistent Graves' disease were compared with patients with newly diagnosed Graves' disease using TCR sequencing and RNA sequencing of peripheral blood. The study took place in China and was registered as a clinical trial. A total of 33 samples were covered by TCR sequencing, comprising approximately 13 persistent and 20 or so newly diagnosed Graves' disease patients.

The library was built by means of multiplex PCR. The run used an Illumina HiSeq 4000. iRepertoire HTBI primers and Arm-PCR amplification of CDR3 regions were used to construct TCR beta libraries. Gel purification was performed on PCR products prior to sequencing. Per the original workflow: Gene usage analysis of CDR3 amino acid clonotypes used the approximately 62 TRBV and about 15 TRBJ segments found across samples. Filtered high-quality paired reads were merged into contigs using COPE and FqMerger. Contigs were aligned with BLAST to IMGT TRBV, TRBD and TRBJ reference genes, and CDR3 was defined per IMGT. Clonotypes above 0.1% frequency were classified as highly expanded clones. Shannon entropy was used to measure repertoire diversity, and the Gini coefficient was used to measure V-J evenness. Public clonotypes were defined as clonotypes shared by more than one individual. Using fastp trimming at Q25 and MiXCR clonotype assembly, TCRdb reanalyzed the public sequencing data and kept in-frame beta chains. Each CDR3 protein gets just one entry, which takes the most common genes and DNA from the rows behind it. The V and J calls reflect TCRdb's pipeline rather than the authors' work. The sample records some 490,000 distinct CDR3 sequences, about 11% of which are singletons. The top ten clones comprise about 8.3% of the sample.

The full study reports these points: Preferential use of TRBV28, TRBJ1-2 and TRBJ2-5 was observed in persistent disease, whereas TRBV20-1 and TRBJ2-1 were favored in newly diagnosed disease. Persistent patients shared more public clonotypes among themselves (around 3,000) than newly diagnosed patients did (over 900). The authors noted that the small sample size was a limitation that may lower accuracy. Lower TCR Shannon entropy and fewer highly expanded clones were observed in persistent Graves' disease patients than in newly diagnosed patients, which suggested clonal expansion. Sequencing and analysis were restricted to the TCR beta chain. Peripheral blood alone was examined, since thyroid tissue, which constituted the primary lesion, could not be accessed.

Reading the label with the study, this specimen's time point is: newly diagnosed GD, antithyroid drugs for less than 3 months. RNA was extracted from PBMCs in TRIzol for both TCR sequencing and RNA sequencing. The diagnosis of Graves' disease was made according to American Thyroid Association guidelines. Patients for the study were recruited at an endocrinology department in Xi'an, China. Each patient gave 9 to 10 milliliters of peripheral blood, collected in an EDTA anticoagulant tube. Ficoll Paque Plus density gradient separation was used to isolate PBMCs, and no further T cell sorting was done. RNA quality was checked with an Agilent 2100 Bioanalyzer and agarose gel, and concentration with a NanoDrop 2000. From cysteine to phenylalanine, the CDR3 is 14 amino acids long. Left in the record is the CDR3 DNA by itself, 42 bases read in frame from the first base. CDR1 and CDR2 are drawn from the germline V gene: MNHEY, SVGAGI. At the junction V is shortened by 2 bases and J by 6 bases; bases outside the gene matches: 5.

In the case of this clonotype: Its cognate antigen has yet to be identified. No much larger clonotype is one base removed from it; base qualities were not supplied.

These sequences were also reported in another study, on T cells in Graves' hyperthyroidism and ophthalmopathy. The second study reports: Graves' hyperthyroidism was defined as stable when no progression to ophthalmopathy occurred over 18 months of follow-up. Hyperthyroidism patients were aged 18 to 65 years and newly diagnosed, with disease duration of less than 2 months. The study excluded patients with uncontrolled infections, other autoimmune diseases, pregnancy or lactation. Diagnoses relied on clinical symptoms, serum thyroxine and TRAb, thyroid ultrasound and orbital computed tomography. The TCR CDR3 was subjected to a first round of RT-PCR using the HTBI primer set and the Qiagen OneStep RT-PCR kit. Most expanded thyroid clonotypes (frequency above 0.001) were also found in blood, which suggests that blood repertoires may mirror thyroid immune responses. In cross-validation, a model built on a 13 V-J signature told ophthalmopathy apart from stable hyperthyroidism with 85% to 90% sensitivity and roughly 82% specificity, and in testing the same model reached 80%/75%. In validation, the model predicted progression to ophthalmopathy a median of about 6.5 months before onset, with about 64% sensitivity and about 72% specificity. To identify distinguishing TCR V-J signatures, a discovery cohort of around 100 patients was used, comprising 43 with Graves' ophthalmopathy and around 57 with stable Graves' hyperthyroidism. Prospective prediction of ophthalmopathy was tested in an independent validation cohort of some 20 hyperthyroidism patients and some 17 patients who later progressed to ophthalmopathy. The 75 to 100 discovery patients were divided at random into training and test sets in a 7:3 ratio. The study also compared thyroid tissue and blood T-cell repertoires from five or six Graves' hyperthyroidism patients. Once sampling was done, hyperthyroidism patients were given methimazole at a starting dose of 30 mg daily, whereas ophthalmopathy patients were given high-dose intravenous methylprednisolone. Libraries were constructed in a second round of multiplex PCR, after which size selection and purification were carried out. Libraries were sequenced paired-end with 100 bp reads on an Illumina HiSeq2000. Raw data were processed with SOAPnuke, discarding reads with adapters, uncalled bases, mean Phred below 15, or no exact constant-primer or identifier match. COPE v1.2.5 was used to merge the high-quality paired reads, and each unique nucleotide sequence was defined as a clonotype. MiTCR v1.1 was used to align clonotypes to the IMGT TRBV, TRBD and TRBJ reference segments. Only V-J combinations with frequency above 0.0001, covering approximately 99% of repertoires, were analysed. A TCS score was defined as the ratio between F50 (clonal expansion) and ExV (chaos), using BLOSUM62-based TCRdist between CDR3 peptides within each V-J. Welch's t-statistics and random forest reduced 450 to 600 V-J features to roughly 13, which were used in a naive Bayes classifier (R e1071). Sample size was not statistically predetermined, and blinding of investigators to group allocation was not performed. The paper reports TCR Vbeta CDR3 sequencing of more than 120 peripheral blood samples: 43 ophthalmopathy, under 80 hyperthyroidism and about 17 progressor patients.

This receptor chain uses TRBV6-5 and TRBJ2-3; TRBD2 aligns with 7 central bases. Sequenced here: peripheral blood mononuclear cells (PBMCs), sampled at new diagnosis, from a patient treated with antithyroid drugs. The sequence derives from a woman aged 25 to 39 with Graves disease. Donor details come from another sample of the same person, matched by shared clones. The CDR3 protein sequence reads: CASSYRGDGDTQYF. At the DNA level, the sequence is TGTGCCAGCAGTTACCGGGGGGACGGGGATACGCAGTATTTT.